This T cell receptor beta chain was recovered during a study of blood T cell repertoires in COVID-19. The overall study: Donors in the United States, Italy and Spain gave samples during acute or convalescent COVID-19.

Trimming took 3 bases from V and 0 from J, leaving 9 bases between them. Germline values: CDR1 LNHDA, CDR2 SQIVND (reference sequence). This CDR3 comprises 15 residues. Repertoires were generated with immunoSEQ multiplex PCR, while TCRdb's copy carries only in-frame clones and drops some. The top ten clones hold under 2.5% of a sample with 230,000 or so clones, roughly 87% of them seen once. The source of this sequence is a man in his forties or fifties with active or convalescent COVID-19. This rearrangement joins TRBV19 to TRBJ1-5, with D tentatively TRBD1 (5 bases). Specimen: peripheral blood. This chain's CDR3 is CASSIGGASNQPQHF. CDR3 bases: TGTGCCAGTAGTATCGGAGGGGCTAGCAATCAGCCCCAGCATTTT.